The 24 T cell receptor beta chains given below trace back to one sample, sequenced in a study of T cells in Graves' hyperthyroidism and ophthalmopathy. RNA transcripts were the template for amplifying TCR beta CDR3 regions. Using the HTBI primer set, a first-round RT-PCR was run on the TCR CDR3. One entry per CDR3 protein, called by TCRdb with MiXCR from the multiplex PCR reads. This table has 300,000 to 400,000 distinct CDR3 sequences, about 20% appearing once. Sequences were obtained from blood. Every receptor here comes from a woman between 45 and 65 years old with Graves' hyperthyroidism.

V is TRBV19 and J is TRBJ2-7; the D gene is possibly TRBD1 (7 bases). Germline CDR1 is LNHDA and CDR2 is SQIVND (reference sequence). Trimming left V 3 bases short and J 3 bases short, with 12 bases between. The CDR3 covers 14 residues. The CDR3: CASSIGRGDYEQYV. The DNA of the CDR3 is TGTGCCAGTAGTATCGGCAGGGGGGACTACGAGCAGTACGTC.

This chain uses TRBV6-1 with TRBJ1-1, with 7 nucleotides matching TRBD1. In germline, CDR1 is MNHNS, CDR2 SASEGT. V lost 6 bases and J lost 0; bases outside the gene matches: 7. The CDR3 spans 15 residues. CDR3: CASRDSGQLNTEAFF. The DNA for the CDR3 is TGTGCCAGCAGGGACTCGGGACAGTTGAACACTGAAGCTTTCTTT.

This chain connects TRBV20-1 to TRBJ2-2; the D call may be TRBD1 or TRBD2 (5 bases each). This CDR3 region has 13 residues. Trimming pared 1 base from V and 8 bases from J, leaving 11 bases between. Germline-derived CDR1 and CDR2 are DFQATT and SNEGSKA (reference sequence). The CDR3 reads CSARGGISGELFF. The DNA of the CDR3 is TGCAGTGCTAGAGGGGGGATTTCGGGGGAGCTGTTTTTT.

As for this clonotype: Compared with germline, one end of the junction differs, possibly owing to a read error. The rearrangement uses TRBV19 and TRBJ1-1; possibly TRBD1 for D (6 bases). The CDR3 has 14 amino acids. Germline-derived CDR1 and CDR2 are LNHDA and SQIVND (reference sequence). CDR3 sequence: CASSPSGANAEAFF. CDR3 nucleotide sequence: TGTGCCAGTTCGCCCTCGGGGGCGAACGCTGAAGCTTTCTTT.

This clonotype has just a few counts. The chain employs TRBV5-6 and TRBJ2-3, with 8 bases fitting TRBD1. CDR1 SGHDT and CDR2 YYEEEE come from the germline V gene. V lost 4 bases to trimming and J lost 0 bases; unmatched junction nucleotides: 7. This CDR3 is built from 16 residues. The CDR3 here is CASSHRTGTSTDTQYF. The CDR3 DNA is TGTGCCAGCAGCCACCGGACAGGGACTAGCACAGATACGCAGTATTTT.

The J gene is TRBJ2-7, the V gene TRBV12-3 or TRBV12-4; D not certain. Trimming shortened V by 1 base and J by 5 bases, and 15 bases separated the two germline ends. The CDR3 length is 15 residues. As DNA, the CDR3 is TGTGCCAGCAGTTTAGGCCGGCCGCCCGGACACGAGCAGTACTTC. It yields the protein CASSLGRPPGHEQYF.

This clonotype was recorded many times. The genes are TRBV7-9 and TRBJ1-5; D may be TRBD1 (5 bases). This CDR3 region has 14 residues. Germline CDR1 is SEHNR and CDR2 is FQNEAQ (reference sequence). V was trimmed by 4 bases and J by 3 bases, leaving 10 bases between them. CDR3 amino acids: CASSSVGTNQPQHF. DNA of the CDR3: TGTGCCAGCAGCTCGGTCGGGACCAATCAGCCCCAGCATTTT.

V gene TRBV12-3 or TRBV12-4 combines with J gene TRBJ2-5; perhaps TRBD1 as D (6 bases). With 6 bases removed from V and 5 bases from J, the gap between germline ends came to 13 bases. CDR3 length: 13 amino acids. The CDR3 is CASRQGFRETQYF. In nucleotides, the CDR3 is TGTGCCAGCAGGCAGGGGTTTCGGGAGACCCAGTACTTC.

This clonotype has a handful of counts. The V gene is TRBV19, the J gene TRBJ2-1; D is ambiguous. The V end lost 10 bases, the J end lost 1 base, and 14 bases lay between the germline ends. This CDR3 is built from 14 residues. Germline V gene lookup returns CDR1 LNHDA and CDR2 SQIVND (reference sequence). CDR3 amino acids: CATQAASSYNEQFF. In DNA, the CDR3 is TGTGCCACCCAAGCAGCTAGTTCCTACAATGAGCAGTTCTTC.

The chain joins TRBV14 to TRBJ1-5; weak D call: TRBD1 (5 bases). Germline V gives CDR1 SGHDN, CDR2 FVKESK. The CDR3 covers 13 residues. V lost 4 bases and J lost 6, with 10 bases in between. The DNA of the CDR3 is TGTGCCAGCAGCCGAGAGAGGGGTCAGCCCCAGCATTTT. Protein sequence: CASSRERGQPQHF.

This clonotype was counted at least ten times. The CDR3 loop is CASGFSSGRAPYNEQFF. CDR3 in DNA: TGTGCTAGTGGTTTCTCTAGCGGGAGGGCCCCCTACAATGAGCAGTTCTTC. This chain joins TRBV12-5 and TRBJ2-1; 12 bases map to TRBD2. Looked up from germline, CDR1 is LGHNT and CDR2 is FRNRAP. J gave up 2 bases and V 3 bases, and 5 bases lay outside the gene matches. The CDR3 length is 17 residues.

This clonotype appeared a single time. The J gene is TRBJ2-3, the V gene TRBV19; 11 nucleotides line up with TRBD2. This CDR3 spans 15 amino acids. V was clipped by 7 bases and J by 2 bases; unmatched bases: 5. Germline CDR1 reads LNHDA; CDR2 reads SQIVND (reference sequence). The chain's CDR3 is CASTPGLAATDTQYF. In DNA form, the CDR3 reads TGTGCCAGTACCCCGGGACTAGCGGCCACAGATACGCAGTATTTT.

This clonotype has more than one count but fewer than ten. This rearrangement joins TRBV29-1 to TRBJ1-1; TRBD1 is a possible D gene (6 bases). Germline V lookup: CDR1 SQVTM, CDR2 ANQGSEA. The CDR3 has 11 residues. V lost 6 bases and J 6 bases, leaving 11 bases between the germline ends. The CDR3 DNA reads TGCAGCGTCGACAGGAGCGCTGAAGCTTTCTTT. This encodes CSVDRSAEAFF.

Ten or more counts support this clonotype. This chain connects TRBV28 to TRBJ2-3, with D possibly matching TRBD2 (5 bases). The germline V and J ends were trimmed by 3 bases and 3 bases, with 10 bases remaining between them. The CDR3 consists of 14 residues. Per the germline V gene, CDR1 is MDHEN and CDR2 is SYDVKM. This CDR3 reads CASSFLSGTDTQYF. CDR3 in DNA: TGTGCCAGCAGTTTTTTATCGGGGACAGATACGCAGTATTTT.

The table lists this clonotype with many counts. The rearrangement links TRBV30 to TRBJ2-1; D is uncertain. The germline gives CDR1 GTSNPN, CDR2 SVGIG (reference sequence). Trimming pared 3 bases from V and 5 bases from J, leaving 14 bases between. CDR3 length: 14 amino acids. CDR3 in DNA: TGTGCCTGGAGCGGTAACACGCTTGACAATGAGCAGTTCTTC. It codes for CAWSGNTLDNEQFF.

V gene TRBV9 combines with J gene TRBJ1-4; a possible D gene is TRBD1 (5 bases). The CDR3 runs to 16 residues. In germline, CDR1 is SGDLS, CDR2 YYNGEE. The V and J ends lost 0 bases and 4 bases respectively, with 13 bases between them. The CDR3 nucleotides are TGTGCCAGCAGCGTAGGGGGGGGACCGGTTAATGAAAAACTGTTTTTT. This gives the protein CASSVGGGPVNEKLFF.

The V call is TRBV12-5, the J call TRBJ1-5; 10 positions agree with TRBD1. V shed 0 bases, J shed 4 bases, and the junction held 9 bases outside the gene matches. This CDR3 contains 18 residues. Germline CDR1 reads LGHNT; CDR2 reads FRNRAP. The CDR3 reads CASGLVLGGTGVNQPQHF. The CDR3 bases are TGTGCTAGTGGTTTGGTACTGGGAGGGACAGGGGTGAATCAGCCCCAGCATTTT.

V gene TRBV19 combines with J gene TRBJ2-7, with 7 nucleotides matching TRBD1. J lost 4 bases, V lost 0 bases, and 6 bases had no gene match. Germline V lookup: CDR1 LNHDA, CDR2 SQIVND (reference sequence). The CDR3 sequence is 15 residues long. The CDR3: CASSIDHGTAYEQYV. CDR3 DNA sequence: TGTGCCAGTAGTATAGATCATGGGACAGCATACGAGCAGTACGTC.

This chain links TRBV3-1 with TRBJ2-6; 12 nucleotides line up with TRBD2. Germline lookup yields CDR1 LGHDT and CDR2 YNNKEL (reference sequence). V lost 4 bases and J lost 4; bases outside the gene matches: 11. CDR3 length: 19 residues. The DNA of the CDR3 is TGTGCCAGCAGCCCCCTAGCGGGGGGGCCTTCAGGCGGGGCCAACGTCCTGACTTTC. Amino acid sequence: CASSPLAGGPSGGANVLTF.

This clonotype has a count of ten or more. CDR3 DNA sequence: TGTGCCAGCAGTTTTATGGTGAACACTGAAGCTTTCTTT. Residues: CASSFMVNTEAFF. The chain carries TRBV12-3 or TRBV12-4 and TRBJ1-1; D ambiguous. This CDR3 contains 13 residues. Trimming pared 3 bases from V and 0 bases from J, leaving 5 bases between.

The chain links TRBV11-2 to TRBJ1-6; D is uncertain. Trimming took 8 bases from V and 14 from J, leaving 13 bases between them. Germline lookup yields CDR1 SGHAT and CDR2 FQNNGV. The CDR3 length is 11 residues. The DNA of the CDR3 is TGTGCCAGCGGATCATATGGGTCCCTCCACTTT. This codes for CASGSYGSLHF.

This clonotype was picked up a small number of times. The chain recombines TRBV5-5 with TRBJ2-1; TRBD1 might be the D (5 bases). Germline V CDR1 and CDR2: SGHKS, YYEKEE (reference sequence). The CDR3 consists of 15 residues. Trimming cost V 4 bases and J 6 bases, with 17 bases left between them. CDR3 region: CASSKAARVGNEQFF. CDR3 DNA: TGTGCCAGCAGCAAGGCTGCCAGGGTGGGCAATGAGCAGTTCTTC.

This clonotype was counted a few times. This chain joins TRBV5-1 and TRBJ1-1, with 7 positions matching TRBD1. This CDR3 comprises 13 residues. Germline V gene data show CDR1 as SGHRS and CDR2 as YFSETQ. The V and J ends lost 4 bases and 4 bases, in that order; junction bases with no gene match: 4. The CDR3 DNA reads TGCGCCAGCAGCACAACAGGGGCCACTGAAGCTTTCTTT. This translates into CASSTTGATEAFF.

There are many counts of this clonotype. This chain connects TRBV7-8 to TRBJ1-1; weak D call: TRBD1 (5 bases). Germline V gene sequence: CDR1 SGHVS, CDR2 FQNEAQ. Trimming pared 5 bases from V and 8 bases from J, leaving 9 bases between. This CDR3 region has 11 residues. DNA for the CDR3: TGTGCCAGCAGCAAGACAGAGGAAGCTTTCTTT. This codes for CASSKTEEAFF.